The T cell receptor beta chain described here comes from a study of T cell repertoires in MIS-A myocarditis. Produced via immunoSEQ multiplex PCR; TCRdb's table is partial and in-frame only. The sample lists 14,000 to 15,000 clones; 74% were seen once. This TCR came from a man between 18 and 35 years old with fulminant myocarditis from multisystem inflammatory syndrome in adults (MIS-A) after COVID-19. Sequencing was carried out using left ventricle heart tissue obtained at autopsy.

CDR3 nucleotides: TGCGCCAGCAGCCAAGAGGGGCTAGCGGGGTACCGCTCCTACAATGAGCAGTTCTTC. Amino acid sequence: CASSQEGLAGYRSYNEQFF. This rearrangement joins TRBV4-3 to TRBJ2-1, with 9 positions matching TRBD2. CDR1 and CDR2 from the germline V gene are LGHNA and YSLEER. After removal of 0 bases from V and 0 bases from J, the junction contained 9 bases not matched to a gene. The CDR3 has 19 amino acids.